These 27 T cell receptor beta chains were sequenced from one sample in a study of spatial heterogeneity in lung cancer (dated by TCRdb to between 2018 and 2020). The sample's time point label, in plain terms: blood at routine non-recurrence follow-up after resection. The library was produced with 5' RACE. Sequencing was performed on a NextSeq 500. TCRdb reworked the public reads: Q25 trimming with fastp, MiXCR clone assembly, productive beta chains retained. Identical CDR3 proteins give one entry, which carries the most common genes and DNA. The sample profile shows about 110,000 distinct CDR3 sequences; approximately 10% of them were found once. Of the sample, 24% is held by the ten largest clones. Sequencing used PBMCs, obtained at follow-up. These receptor sequences come from a female donor with early-stage non-small cell lung cancer.

This clonotype was counted between two and nine times. This chain links TRBV6-5 with TRBJ1-2, with 8 bases lining up with TRBD1. Germline V CDR1 and CDR2: MNHEY, SVGAGI. Unmatched junction bases numbered 12, after V lost 2 bases and J lost 4 bases. This CDR3 is built from 17 residues. CDR3 DNA sequence: TGTGCCAGCAGTTACCGGGACAGGAGACGAAGTGGCTATGGCTACACCTTC. Residues: CASSYRDRRRSGYGYTF.

V usage is TRBV5-5 and J usage is TRBJ2-3, with 10 bases aligning to TRBD2. The CDR3 consists of 18 residues. J gave up 1 base and V 3 bases, and 11 bases lay outside the gene matches. Germline-derived CDR1 and CDR2 are SGHKS and YYEKEE (reference sequence). CDR3 DNA: TGTGCCAGCAGCTCCGAAGGCGTAACTAGCGGGGGCACAGATACGCAGTATTTT. This translates into CASSSEGVTSGGTDTQYF.

In its sample, this clonotype was seen a few times. The chain employs TRBV9 and TRBJ2-7; D might be TRBD1 or TRBD2, each matching 5 bases. With 0 bases removed from V and 3 bases from J, the gap between germline ends came to 13 bases. Per germline, CDR1 SGDLS and CDR2 YYNGEE. The CDR3 covers 15 residues. The CDR3 spells CASSVDTGRYYEQYF. The CDR3 region has the DNA TGTGCCAGCAGCGTAGACACGGGACGGTACTACGAGCAGTACTTC.

The table lists this clonotype with a few counts. This chain connects TRBV27 to TRBJ2-5; possibly TRBD1 for D (5 bases). Between the trimmed V and J ends, which lost 5 bases and 2 bases, there was a span of 18 bases. Per the germline V gene, CDR1 is MNHEY and CDR2 is SMNVEV (reference sequence). The CDR3 runs 16 residues. The CDR3: CASSTRRTQYQETQYF. The CDR3 nucleotides read TGTGCCAGCAGTACCCGCAGGACACAGTATCAAGAGACCCAGTACTTC.

The chain is built from TRBV20-1 and TRBJ2-1; 9 bases match TRBD2. J was trimmed by 8 bases and V by 3 bases; bases with no gene match: 8. Per the germline V gene, CDR1 is DFQATT and CDR2 is SNEGSKA (reference sequence). The CDR3 extends over 14 amino acids. The CDR3 spells CSARLGLARDEQFF. The CDR3 DNA sequence: TGCAGTGCTAGGTTGGGACTAGCTAGGGATGAGCAGTTCTTC.

V and J are TRBV3-1 and TRBJ1-1; 9 bases match TRBD1. V lost 4 bases, J lost 4 bases, and 4 bases stayed unmatched. Germline-derived CDR1 and CDR2 are LGHDT and YNNKEL (reference sequence). This CDR3 spans 14 amino acids. CDR3 sequence reads: CASSPWDRATEAFF. CDR3 nucleotide sequence: TGTGCCAGCAGCCCGTGGGACAGGGCCACTGAAGCTTTCTTT.

This clonotype came up many times. The CDR3 is CAISADTDGYGYTF. CDR3 DNA sequence: TGTGCCATCAGTGCAGACACCGATGGCTATGGCTACACCTTC. The J gene is TRBJ1-2, the V gene TRBV10-3; D gene ambiguous. The germline V gene encodes CDR1 ENHRY and CDR2 SYGVKD. V was shortened by 4 bases and J by 4 bases, with 13 bases between the two germline ends. This CDR3 is 14 amino acids long.

J is TRBJ2-1 and V is TRBV5-6; D remains unclear. V gave up 1 base and J gave up 4 bases, with 9 bases separating them. The CDR3 is 14 residues long. Germline values: CDR1 SGHDT, CDR2 YYEEEE. CDR3 loop: CASSLRLLYNEQFF. In nucleotides, the CDR3 is TGTGCCAGCAGCTTGAGACTGCTATACAATGAGCAGTTCTTC.

This clonotype was detected a few times. V gene TRBV7-9 combines with J gene TRBJ2-2; the D gene could be TRBD1 or TRBD2 (5 bases each). V was cut by 4 bases and J by 6 bases, with 15 bases left in between. Germline V lookup: CDR1 SEHNR, CDR2 FQNEAQ (reference sequence). This CDR3 has 15 amino acids. Here the CDR3 reads CASSSGPRGAGELFF. CDR3 coding DNA: TGTGCCAGCAGCTCCGGGCCTCGGGGCGCCGGGGAGCTGTTTTTT.

The sample holds a few counts of this clonotype. V usage is TRBV4-1 and J usage is TRBJ2-1; 7 nucleotides agree with TRBD2. This CDR3 region has 19 residues. J gave up 1 base and V 0 bases, and 12 bases lay outside the gene matches. The V gene's germline CDR1 is MGHRA and CDR2 YSYEKL. The CDR3 region is CASSQEGLVASGSYNEQFF. The CDR3 region has the DNA TGCGCCAGCAGCCAAGAAGGGCTTGTGGCTAGCGGATCCTACAATGAGCAGTTCTTC.

This clonotype occurred a few times. V usage is TRBV5-4 and J usage is TRBJ2-3, with 9 nucleotides matching TRBD2. Germline V CDR1 and CDR2: SGHNT, YYREEE (reference sequence). Trimming took 7 bases from V and 4 from J; bases not matched to a gene: 7. There are 14 residues in the CDR3. For the CDR3, the DNA is TGTGCCAGCTCTCCAGCGGGAGGTGCAGATACGCAGTATTTT. Amino acids: CASSPAGGADTQYF.

The sample holds a few counts of this clonotype. The chain has TRBV5-6 and TRBJ2-4, with TRBD1 matching over 7 bases. The CDR3 runs 15 residues. Germline V CDR1 and CDR2: SGHDT, YYEEEE. The V and J ends lost 3 bases and 5 bases, in that order; junction bases with no gene match: 8. CDR3 coding DNA: TGTGCCAGCAGCTCCTCTGGGACAGTACAAAACATTCAGTACTTC. Translated, it gives CASSSSGTVQNIQYF.

The chain combines TRBV2 with TRBJ2-7, with D perhaps matching TRBD2 (7 bases). Deletions cut 5 bases from V and 6 bases from J, with 17 bases between. The CDR3 length is 14 residues. CDR1 is SNHLY and CDR2 is FYNNEI in the germline V gene. In DNA, the CDR3 is TGTGCCAGCAGTTTCCGGGACACGGGGGGCGAGCAGTACTTC. Protein: CASSFRDTGGEQYF.

The table lists this clonotype with many counts. This chain uses TRBV11-2 with TRBJ2-1; D is unclear. Germline assignment: CDR1 SGHAT and CDR2 FQNNGV. The CDR3 is 15 amino acids. The V end was cut by 5 bases, the J end by 0 bases, with 11 bases between. CDR3 in DNA: TGTGCCAGCAGCAATAGCCGCGGCTCCTACAATGAGCAGTTCTTC. Protein sequence: CASSNSRGSYNEQFF.

This clonotype was observed many times. The chain employs TRBV10-1 and TRBJ2-1; D is uncertain. Trimming shortened V by 2 bases and J by 1 base, and 12 bases separated the two germline ends. Germline V gene sequence: CDR1 WNHNN, CDR2 SYGVQD (reference sequence). CDR3 length equals 16 residues. CDR3 sequence reads: CASSEGFISSYNEQFF. Here the CDR3 DNA reads TGCGCCAGCAGTGAGGGGTTTATTAGTTCCTACAATGAGCAGTTCTTC.

This clonotype was recorded at least ten times. V is TRBV4-1 and J is TRBJ2-5; D not resolved. The CDR3 covers 14 residues. CDR1 and CDR2 (germline): MGHRA, YSYEKL. V lost 4 bases to trimming and J lost 2 bases, with 11 bases between them. CDR3 DNA sequence: TGCGCCAGCAGCCGCTCAGTACTTCAAGAGACCCAGTACTTC. Protein: CASSRSVLQETQYF.

This clonotype showed up many times. V and J are TRBV18 and TRBJ2-5; tentative D call: TRBD1 (5 bases). Deletions cut 1 base from V and 2 bases from J, with 8 bases between. The CDR3 contains 14 residues. Germline lookup yields CDR1 KGHSH and CDR2 LQKENI. The CDR3 region has the DNA TGTGCCAGCTCACCACAGTCAGGGCAAGAGACCCAGTACTTC. Translated: CASSPQSGQETQYF.

This chain joins TRBV29-1 and TRBJ2-2; no clear D gene. Germline CDR1 is SQVTM and CDR2 is ANQGSEA. The CDR3 sequence is 12 residues long. With 4 bases removed from V and 0 bases from J, the gap between germline ends came to 3 bases. The CDR3 loop is CSVAPNTGELFF. The CDR3 DNA sequence: TGCAGCGTTGCCCCGAACACCGGGGAGCTGTTTTTT.

There are a few counts of this clonotype. The chain recombines TRBV2 with TRBJ2-6; D unresolved. Looked up from germline, CDR1 is SNHLY and CDR2 is FYNNEI. Deletions cut 1 base from V and 1 base from J, with 8 bases between. The CDR3 covers 16 residues. Here the CDR3 reads CASSEGRRSGANVLTF. The CDR3 DNA sequence: TGTGCCAGCAGTGAAGGGCGTCGTTCTGGGGCCAACGTCCTGACTTTC. Looking up the rest from reference TRBV2 and TRBJ2-6 gives the full variable domain: EPEVTQTPSHQVTQMGQEVILRCVPISNHLYFYWYRQILGQKVEFLVSFYNNEISEKSEIFDDQFSVERPDGSNFTLKIRSTKLEDSAMYFCASSEGRRSGANVLTFGAGSRLTVL.

This clonotype was observed at least ten times. The chain links TRBV3-1 to TRBJ1-2, with 8 positions matching TRBD1. The CDR3 contains 17 residues. Trimming at V came to 0 bases and at J to 3 bases, leaving 9 bases not matched to a gene. Germline loops: CDR1 LGHDT, CDR2 YNNKEL (reference sequence). The CDR3 sequence: CASSQDVRDRRYYGYTF. The CDR3 DNA sequence: TGTGCCAGCAGCCAAGACGTGCGGGACAGGAGATACTATGGCTACACCTTC.

This clonotype was seen ten or more times. This chain connects TRBV15 to TRBJ1-4; D not certain. Germline values: CDR1 LNHNV, CDR2 YYDKDF (reference sequence). Deletions cut 0 bases from V and 1 base from J, with 12 bases between. The CDR3 is made up of 17 amino acids. CDR3: CATSRDLGSGTNEKLFF. CDR3 nucleotide sequence: TGTGCCACCAGCAGAGATCTTGGGAGTGGAACTAATGAAAAACTGTTTTTT.

The chain couples TRBV24-1 to TRBJ2-2; D unclear. The CDR3 extends over 13 amino acids. The germline gives CDR1 KGHDR, CDR2 SFDVKD. V lost 9 bases to trimming and J lost 2 bases, with 9 bases between them. The CDR3 nucleotides are TGTGCCACCGGCGTTACAAACACCGGGGAGCTGTTTTTT. This codes for CATGVTNTGELFF.

This clonotype showed up many times. The chain carries TRBV29-1 and TRBJ1-1; unclear D gene. Germline CDR1 SQVTM, CDR2 ANQGSEA. V was cut by 7 bases and J by 1 base, with 10 bases left in between. This CDR3 spans 12 amino acids. CDR3 region: CSGRISNTEAFF. The DNA for the CDR3 is TGCAGCGGCAGGATTTCGAACACTGAAGCTTTCTTT.

This clonotype appeared a few times. V gene TRBV6-1 combines with J gene TRBJ1-1, with TRBD1 as a possible D gene (5 bases). Deletions cut 8 bases from V and 1 base from J, with 11 bases between. Germline V lookup: CDR1 MNHNS, CDR2 SASEGT. The CDR3 spans 13 residues. The DNA of the CDR3 is TGTGCCAGCTACGGGACTCCGAACACTGAAGCTTTCTTT. It codes for CASYGTPNTEAFF.

This clonotype was recorded a few times. J is TRBJ2-2 and V is TRBV15; 9 bases line up with TRBD2. This CDR3 has 16 residues. The junction had 6 bases not matched to a gene; V was cut back by 2 bases and J by 5 bases. CDR1 is LNHNV and CDR2 is YYDKDF in the germline V gene (reference sequence). CDR3 nucleotides: TGTGCCACCAGCAGATCCCCGCTAGCGGGAACCGGGGAGCTGTTTTTT. It yields the protein CATSRSPLAGTGELFF.

V usage is TRBV11-2 and J usage is TRBJ2-2, with TRBD2 matching over 10 bases. V lost 5 bases, J lost 4 bases, and 10 bases stayed unmatched. Germline lookup yields CDR1 SGHAT and CDR2 FQNNGV. The CDR3 totals 17 residues. CDR3 DNA sequence: TGTGCCAGCAGCCCAAGCGGGAGGGCTTCGGGCACCGGGGAGCTGTTTTTT. Its protein product is CASSPSGRASGTGELFF.

In its sample, this clonotype was seen many times. This chain uses TRBV6-1 with TRBJ2-5; TRBD1 matches 7 bases. The ends lost 2 bases at V and 2 bases at J; junction bases unmatched: 5. CDR1 MNHNS and CDR2 SASEGT come from the germline V gene. The CDR3 contains 15 residues. CDR3 region: CASSESTGSQETQYF. The DNA of the CDR3 is TGTGCCAGCAGTGAATCGACAGGGAGTCAAGAGACCCAGTACTTC.